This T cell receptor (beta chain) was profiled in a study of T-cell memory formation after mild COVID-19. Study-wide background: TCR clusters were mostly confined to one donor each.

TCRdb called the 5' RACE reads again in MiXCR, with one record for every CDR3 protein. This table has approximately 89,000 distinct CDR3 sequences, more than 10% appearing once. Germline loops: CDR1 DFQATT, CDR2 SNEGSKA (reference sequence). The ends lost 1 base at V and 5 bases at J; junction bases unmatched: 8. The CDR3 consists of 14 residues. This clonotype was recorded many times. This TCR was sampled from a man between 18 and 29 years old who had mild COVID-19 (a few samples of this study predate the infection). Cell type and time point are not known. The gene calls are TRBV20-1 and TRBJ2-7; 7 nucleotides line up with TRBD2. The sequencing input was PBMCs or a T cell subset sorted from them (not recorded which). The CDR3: CSARGRRLAHEQYF. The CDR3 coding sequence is TGCAGTGCTAGAGGGAGGAGACTAGCCCACGAGCAGTACTTC.